Shown below are 24 T cell receptor beta chains from a single sample sequenced in a study of cytomegalovirus exposure and HLA in healthy donors. Primers: 60 Vbeta forward and 13 Jbeta reverse. The repertoire was sequenced with immunoSEQ multiplex PCR; TCRdb's copy has only in-frame clones and lacks some. The table includes about 120,000 clones, 75% to 90% detected once. The specimen sequenced was PBMCs. These receptors were collected from a man between 45 and 60 years old in good health and CMV-seronegative.

The chain combines TRBV7-2 with TRBJ2-7; tentatively, D is TRBD2 (6 bases). V dropped 0 bases and J dropped 3 bases, with 12 bases sitting between them. This CDR3 is built from 15 residues. Germline V gives CDR1 SGHTA, CDR2 FQGNSA. The CDR3 region has the DNA TGTGCCAGCAGCTTAGCCCCGGGAGTCAGCTACGAGCAGTACTTC. Translated, it gives CASSLAPGVSYEQYF.

This chain joins TRBV6-5 and TRBJ2-3, with D hard to call. The V and J ends lost 8 bases and 1 base respectively, with 4 bases between them. The CDR3 extends over 11 amino acids. The germline gives CDR1 MNHEY, CDR2 SVGAGI. The CDR3 nucleotides read TGTGCCAGCGGCCGCACAGATACGCAGTATTTT. It specifies CASGRTDTQYF.

The chain is built from TRBV9 and TRBJ2-2; TRBD2 is a possible D gene (6 bases). Trimming took off 0 bases at V and 8 bases at J, with 23 bases between the two ends. The CDR3 spans 18 residues. CDR1 is SGDLS and CDR2 is YYNGEE in the germline V gene. The CDR3 loop reads CASSVAVAGQGLGGELFF. DNA of the CDR3: TGTGCCAGCAGCGTAGCCGTTGCTGGGCAGGGACTGGGGGGGGAGCTGTTTTTT.

This chain uses TRBV9 with TRBJ2-1, with 10 bases aligning to TRBD2. This CDR3 has 14 residues. Germline assignment: CDR1 SGDLS and CDR2 YYNGEE. V shed 0 bases, J shed 6 bases, and the junction held 0 bases outside the gene matches. The DNA of the CDR3 is TGTGCCAGCAGCGTAGCTAGCGGGAGCAATGAGCAGTTCTTC. It yields the protein CASSVASGSNEQFF. Full variable domain (rest looked up from reference TRBV9 and TRBJ2-1): DSGVTQTPKHLITATGQRVTLRCSPRSGDLSVYWYQQSLDQGLQFLIQYYNGEERAKGNILERFSAQQFPDLHSELNLSSLELGDSALYFCASSVASGSNEQFFGPGTRLTVL.

This clone was observed a handful of times. This rearrangement joins TRBV11-2 to TRBJ1-2, with a possible D match to TRBD1 (5 bases). The CDR3 runs to 14 residues. Germline V gene lookup returns CDR1 SGHAT and CDR2 FQNNGV. Deletions cut 7 bases from V and 1 base from J, with 13 bases between. The CDR3 loop reads CASNPTDRNYGYTF. For the CDR3, the DNA is TGTGCCAGCAACCCGACAGACCGTAACTATGGCTACACCTTC.

The chain employs TRBV7-3 and TRBJ2-2; a possible D gene is TRBD2 (6 bases). The V end was cut by 2 bases, the J end by 2 bases, with 12 bases between. Looked up from germline, CDR1 is SGHTA and CDR2 is FQGTGA. The CDR3 loop spans 16 amino acids. The CDR3: CASSLLRGANTGELFF. DNA of the CDR3: TGTGCCAGCAGCTTACTGCGCGGGGCCAACACCGGGGAGCTGTTTTTT.

The chain combines TRBV27 with TRBJ2-3, with 7 bases that match TRBD1. Germline lookup yields CDR1 MNHEY and CDR2 SMNVEV (reference sequence). The trim removed 2 bases at V and 4 bases at J, leaving 3 bases unmatched. The CDR3 covers 14 residues. For the CDR3, the DNA is TGTGCCAGCAGTTTAAGACAGGGTGCAGATACGCAGTATTTT. This sequence encodes CASSLRQGADTQYF.

The V gene is TRBV2, the J gene TRBJ2-2; tentatively, D is TRBD1 (6 bases). Germline CDR1 SNHLY, CDR2 FYNNEI. The CDR3 spans 17 residues. Trimming took off 4 bases at V and 6 bases at J, with 21 bases between the two ends. Written as DNA, the CDR3 is TGTGCCAGCAGTGTTTCAGGGGCCATTTCAGCGGCCGGGGAGCTGTTTTTT. Translating gives CASSVSGAISAAGELFF.

The chain carries TRBV25-1 and TRBJ1-1; D is unclear. CDR3 size: 12 residues. Per germline, CDR1 MGHDK and CDR2 SYGVNS. The V end lost 6 bases, the J end lost 5 bases, and 10 bases lay between the germline ends. CDR3 region: CASRDWRTEAFF. The CDR3 DNA is TGTGCCAGCAGGGATTGGAGGACTGAAGCTTTCTTT.

The CDR3 is CASSSDTLYTF. The DNA for the CDR3 is TGTGCCAGCAGCTCGGACACCCTATACACCTTC. V is TRBV6-6 and J is TRBJ1-2; D might be TRBD1 (5 bases). V was shortened by 6 bases and J by 11 bases, with 13 bases between the two germline ends. The CDR3 spans 11 residues. Germline loops: CDR1 MNHNY, CDR2 SVGAGI (reference sequence).

The chain recombines TRBV5-1 with TRBJ1-1; 7 positions match TRBD1. V gave up 0 bases and J gave up 7 bases; unmatched junction bases: 3. The CDR3 has 13 amino acids. Germline V gene sequence: CDR1 SGHRS, CDR2 YFSETQ. CDR3 region: CASSLGDSREAFF. CDR3 DNA sequence: TGCGCCAGCAGCTTGGGGGACAGCCGTGAAGCTTTCTTT.

The chain carries TRBV14 and TRBJ2-1; 7 bases are a match to TRBD2. This CDR3 is built from 14 residues. Germline CDR1 reads SGHDN; CDR2 reads FVKESK. After removal of 4 bases from V and 9 bases from J, the junction contained 9 bases not matched to a gene. Written as DNA, the CDR3 is TGTGCCAGCAGCCGAAGACTAGCTGGAGGTGAGCAGTTCTTC. Its protein is CASSRRLAGGEQFF.

The V and J genes are TRBV7-3 and TRBJ2-6; the match to TRBD2 covers 9 bases. CDR3 size: 18 residues. The V and J ends lost 5 bases and 0 bases, in that order; junction bases with no gene match: 8. Germline values: CDR1 SGHTA, CDR2 FQGTGA. The CDR3 protein is CASSPKVAGASGANVLTF. CDR3 coding DNA: TGTGCCAGCAGCCCCAAGGTAGCGGGGGCCTCTGGGGCCAACGTCCTGACTTTC.

Note on this clone: Since no conserved phenylalanine or tryptophan closes the CDR3, a read error is the likely cause. The genes are TRBV5-1 and TRBJ2-3, with D possibly TRBD2 on 5 matching bases. CDR3 size: 15 residues. Per the germline V gene, CDR1 is SGHRS and CDR2 is YFSETQ. CDR3 protein: CASSLGASRTDTQYL. The CDR3 coding sequence is TGCGCCAGCAGTTTGGGAGCGTCTAGGACAGATACGCAGTATCTT.

The J gene is TRBJ1-5, the V gene TRBV2; D not resolved. Germline loops: CDR1 SNHLY, CDR2 FYNNEI. This CDR3 is built from 15 residues. Trimming shortened V by 4 bases and J by 0 bases, and 10 bases separated the two germline ends. The CDR3 DNA sequence: TGTGCCAGCAGTGGCCTGGGAGTTAGCAATCAGCCCCAGCATTTT. It yields the protein CASSGLGVSNQPQHF.

The J gene is TRBJ1-2, the V gene TRBV9; TRBD1 aligns across 9 bases. Germline assignment: CDR1 SGDLS and CDR2 YYNGEE. The CDR3 has 16 residues. V dropped 3 bases and J dropped 5; count of bases not matched to a gene: 11. CDR3 amino acids: CASSAPALDRGYGYTF. The CDR3 DNA reads TGTGCCAGCAGCGCCCCCGCCCTGGACAGGGGATATGGCTACACCTTC.

This chain connects TRBV6-1 to TRBJ2-1; 11 nucleotides agree with TRBD2. The CDR3 is made up of 15 amino acids. Per germline, CDR1 MNHNS and CDR2 SASEGT. The V and J ends lost 5 bases and 6 bases, in that order; junction bases with no gene match: 6. The CDR3 nucleotides are TGTGCCAGCAGTCCCCTAGCGGGGGGTAGCAATGAGCAGTTCTTC. It is translated as CASSPLAGGSNEQFF.

The sample holds a few counts of this clone. The chain combines TRBV5-6 with TRBJ2-5, with TRBD2 matching over 14 bases. The CDR3 contains 17 residues. V lost 4 bases to trimming and J lost 5 bases; unmatched junction nucleotides: 10. Germline CDR1 and CDR2: SGHDT and YYEEEE. The CDR3 DNA follows: TGTGCCAGCAGCCGGGCCGGGACTAGCGGGAGAGGGGAGACCCAGTACTTC. Residues: CASSRAGTSGRGETQYF.

J is TRBJ2-7 and V is TRBV6-1, with TRBD1 matching 10 bases. Germline CDR1 and CDR2: MNHNS and SASEGT. CDR3 length equals 14 residues. Unmatched junction bases numbered 7, after V lost 5 bases and J lost 6 bases. The CDR3: CASSLGTGAIEQYF. The CDR3 region has the DNA TGTGCCAGCAGTCTAGGGACAGGGGCCATCGAGCAGTACTTC.

The chain couples TRBV4-2 to TRBJ2-7; 16 bases line up with TRBD2. Per germline, CDR1 LGHNA and CDR2 YNFKEQ. V lost 0 bases and J lost 4; bases outside the gene matches: 9. There are 19 residues in the CDR3. The CDR3 coding sequence is TGTGCCAGCAGCCAAGAGCCCGGGACTAGCGGGGGGGGTACGTACGAGCAGTACTTC. This sequence encodes CASSQEPGTSGGGTYEQYF.

This clone was detected only once. This chain links TRBV5-1 with TRBJ2-7; 8 positions agree with TRBD2. CDR3 length equals 17 residues. Germline CDR1 is SGHRS and CDR2 is YFSETQ. Losses at the gene ends were 1 base for V and 5 bases for J; bases not matched to a gene: 14. In nucleotides, the CDR3 is TGCGCCAGCAGCTTGAACCCTATAGCGGGGACCCTCCACGAGCAGTACTTC. It translates to CASSLNPIAGTLHEQYF.

CDR3 in amino acids: CAWSVEVLLAPTDTQYF. The DNA of the CDR3 is TGTGCCTGGAGTGTAGAGGTACTGCTAGCCCCCACAGATACGCAGTATTTT. This chain joins TRBV30 and TRBJ2-3, with D perhaps matching TRBD2 (5 bases). CDR3 length equals 17 residues. Looked up from germline, CDR1 is GTSNPN and CDR2 is SVGIG (reference sequence). V lost 0 bases, J lost 2 bases, and 18 bases lay in between.

CDR3 nucleotide sequence: TGTGCCATCAGTGATTCTGGACTCGAGCCCTACAATGAGCAGTTCTTC. The encoded protein is CAISDSGLEPYNEQFF. The rearrangement links TRBV10-3 to TRBJ2-1, with TRBD2 as a possible D gene (5 bases). From germline, CDR1 is ENHRY and CDR2 SYGVKD. Trimming removed 3 bases at V and 2 bases at J, with 14 bases between. The CDR3 extends over 16 amino acids.

The chain has TRBV14 and TRBJ2-3; 7 nucleotides match TRBD2. V lost 3 bases to trimming and J lost 1 base; unmatched junction nucleotides: 13. This CDR3 region has 18 residues. Germline lookup yields CDR1 SGHDN and CDR2 FVKESK. The CDR3 DNA sequence: TGTGCCAGCAGCCATACTAAACTACTAGCGAACCGCACAGATACGCAGTATTTT. It codes for CASSHTKLLANRTDTQYF.